Following are 9 T cell receptor beta chains from one sample sequenced in a study of cytomegalovirus exposure and HLA in healthy donors. 60 Vbeta and 13 Jbeta primers were used in PCR. Sequenced by immunoSEQ multiplex PCR; TCRdb stores in-frame clones only, minus some. The sample includes 150,000 to 250,000 clones, 82% of them seen just once. The source material was PBMCs. These receptors were collected from a woman in her forties or fifties in good health and CMV-seropositive.

The CDR3 reads CASSAGQAYSGNTIYF. CDR3 nucleotide sequence: TGTGCCAGCAGTGCAGGACAGGCATACTCTGGAAACACCATATATTTT. The gene calls are TRBV28 and TRBJ1-3; TRBD1 matches at 7 bases. Germline values: CDR1 MDHEN, CDR2 SYDVKM. CDR3 length: 16 amino acids. The trim removed 5 bases at V and 0 bases at J, leaving 7 bases unmatched.

The V and J genes are TRBV5-1 and TRBJ1-1, with TRBD1 identical over 7 bases. Germline V gene sequence: CDR1 SGHRS, CDR2 YFSETQ. The CDR3 loop spans 14 amino acids. V trimming: 4 bases; J trimming: 3 bases; junction bases outside the gene matches: 6. CDR3 nucleotide sequence: TGCGCCAGCAGCAGGGGGCGAATGGACACTGAAGCTTTCTTT. Translation gives CASSRGRMDTEAFF.

The rearrangement links TRBV14 to TRBJ1-3, with D possibly being TRBD1 (6 bases). CDR1 is SGHDN and CDR2 is FVKESK in the germline V gene. V was shortened by 2 bases and J by 3 bases, with 11 bases between the two germline ends. CDR3 length: 15 residues. The DNA of the CDR3 is TGTGCCAGCAGCCAACAGGGGATCGTTGGAAACACCATATATTTT. Translation: CASSQQGIVGNTIYF.

V gene TRBV19 combines with J gene TRBJ1-5; 8 nucleotides align to TRBD1. J gave up 6 bases and V 1 base, and 5 bases lay outside the gene matches. The CDR3 is 15 amino acids. Germline loops: CDR1 LNHDA, CDR2 SQIVND (reference sequence). The CDR3 DNA reads as TGTGCCAGTAGTATAGTGGGCAGGGGGCTTCAGCCCCAGCATTTT. It translates to CASSIVGRGLQPQHF.

The V and J genes are TRBV19 and TRBJ1-1; D possibly corresponds to TRBD1 (5 bases). Germline V CDR1 and CDR2: LNHDA, SQIVND (reference sequence). The CDR3 totals 14 residues. V shed 3 bases and J shed 1 base, with 9 bases lying between them. CDR3 in amino acids: CASSMGQTNTEAFF. The CDR3 DNA reads TGTGCCAGTAGTATGGGGCAGACGAACACTGAAGCTTTCTTT.

A remark on this clone: One end of the junction fails to match germline, which may point to a read error. V and J are TRBV7-9 and TRBJ1-3; D is unresolved. Germline V gene lookup returns CDR1 SEHNR and CDR2 FQNEAQ (reference sequence). The CDR3 covers 16 residues. CDR3 sequence (DNA): TGTTCCAGCAGCTTAGCCAGTACAACCTCTGGAAACACCATATATTTT. Protein product: CSSSLASTTSGNTIYF.

The rearrangement uses TRBV2 and TRBJ1-1; no reliable D call. Germline assignment: CDR1 SNHLY and CDR2 FYNNEI. This CDR3 spans 10 amino acids. Trimming cost V 1 base and J 12 bases, with 6 bases left between them. The CDR3 nucleotides read TGTGCCAGCAGTGAAGTCCCCTCTTTCTTT. Translation gives CASSEVPSFF.

This sequence joins TRBV27 and TRBJ2-6; D gene unclear. The CDR3 runs to 15 residues. Trimming shortened V by 4 bases and J by 2 bases, and 9 bases separated the two germline ends. CDR1 and CDR2 (germline): MNHEY, SMNVEV (reference sequence). The CDR3 protein is CASSSRHPGANVLTF. For the CDR3, the DNA is TGTGCCAGCAGTTCCAGGCACCCTGGGGCCAACGTCCTGACTTTC.

The chain joins TRBV28 to TRBJ2-5, with 10 positions matching TRBD2. V lost 10 bases to trimming and J lost 4 bases; unmatched junction nucleotides: 12. The CDR3 spans 15 residues. Germline V lookup: CDR1 MDHEN, CDR2 SYDVKM. The CDR3 protein is CATAQVAGGGETQYF. The CDR3 bases are TGTGCCACCGCGCAGGTAGCGGGGGGTGGAGAGACCCAGTACTTC.